The 13 T cell receptor beta chains in this list originate from one sample, sequenced in a study of neurological immune-mediated disorders. From the 5' RACE reads, TCRdb called clonotypes with MiXCR, one entry per CDR3 protein. Of about 60,000 distinct CDR3 sequences listed, 3.5% to 4.5% were seen once; the top ten hold under 2.5%. The sequencing input was PBMCs. These receptors all stem from a woman aged 50 to 65 with multiple sclerosis.

There are many counts of this clonotype. The rearrangement links TRBV7-2 to TRBJ2-7; TRBD2 matches 11 bases. CDR3 size: 17 residues. Germline lookup yields CDR1 SGHTA and CDR2 FQGNSA. The J segment lost 0 bases and the V segment lost 0 bases, leaving 4 bases of the junction unmatched. CDR3 in amino acids: CASSLALAGGFSYEQYF. For the CDR3, the DNA is TGTGCCAGCAGCTTAGCCCTAGCGGGGGGTTTCTCCTACGAGCAGTACTTC.

The chain combines TRBV20-1 with TRBJ1-6; 7 bases line up with TRBD1. Germline CDR1 and CDR2: DFQATT and SNEGSKA (reference sequence). The CDR3 is 15 amino acids. V lost 3 bases and J lost 7; bases outside the gene matches: 9. CDR3 loop: CSARGDSALNSPLHF. The CDR3 region has the DNA TGCAGTGCTAGGGGGGACAGCGCCCTCAATTCACCCCTCCACTTT.

In its sample, this clonotype was seen many times. V gene TRBV7-2 combines with J gene TRBJ2-7, with 11 bases that match TRBD2. Germline trimming cut 3 bases from V and 2 bases from J; bases unmatched to any gene: 6. CDR1 SGHTA and CDR2 FQGNSA come from the germline V gene. This CDR3 has 16 amino acids. The CDR3 protein is CASSLVAGGGTYEQYF. DNA of the CDR3: TGTGCCAGCAGCTTGGTAGCGGGAGGGGGAACCTACGAGCAGTACTTC.

This clonotype appeared many times. The V and J genes are TRBV20-1 and TRBJ1-2; 8 nucleotides agree with TRBD1. Germline-derived CDR1 and CDR2 are DFQATT and SNEGSKA (reference sequence). The CDR3 is 13 amino acids. Germline trimming cut 6 bases from V and 3 bases from J; bases unmatched to any gene: 6. The CDR3: CSATPTGDYGYTF. Written as DNA, the CDR3 is TGCAGTGCAACCCCGACAGGGGACTATGGCTACACCTTC.

This sequence joins TRBV20-1 and TRBJ2-1, with 7 bases fitting TRBD1. The CDR3 sequence is 15 residues long. Trimming at V came to 0 bases and at J to 7 bases, leaving 9 bases not matched to a gene. Per germline, CDR1 DFQATT and CDR2 SNEGSKA (reference sequence). CDR3 region: CSARDPGQSMNEQFF. The CDR3 DNA sequence: TGCAGTGCTAGAGATCCGGGACAGTCAATGAATGAGCAGTTCTTC.

This clonotype has a count of ten or more. The CDR3 loop is CASSLTYEQYF. The CDR3 nucleotides are TGTGCCAGCAGCCTAACCTACGAGCAGTACTTC. The V gene is TRBV12-3 or TRBV12-4, the J gene TRBJ2-7; D not certain. CDR3 size: 11 residues. Trimming removed 6 bases at V and 2 bases at J, with 5 bases between.

This clonotype was counted ten times or more. The chain carries TRBV20-1 and TRBJ2-1, with 8 bases identical to TRBD2. Per the germline V gene, CDR1 is DFQATT and CDR2 is SNEGSKA (reference sequence). The CDR3 runs 16 residues. V trimming: 3 bases; J trimming: 7 bases; junction bases outside the gene matches: 14. The CDR3 nucleotides are TGCAGTGCTAGCATCATAACGGGAGGGAAGTATAATGAGCAGTTCTTC. This gives the protein CSASIITGGKYNEQFF.

This clonotype has a count of ten or more. This chain joins TRBV7-2 and TRBJ1-6; perhaps TRBD1 as D (6 bases). Deletions cut 1 base from V and 1 base from J, with 11 bases between. CDR1 is SGHTA and CDR2 is FQGNSA in the germline V gene. The CDR3 runs 17 residues. In DNA form, the CDR3 reads TGTGCCAGCAGCTTAGGTGGGGGGGCTTCCTATAATTCACCCCTCCACTTT. It is translated as CASSLGGGASYNSPLHF.

This clonotype was recorded at least ten times. This rearrangement joins TRBV5-1 to TRBJ1-6, with 8 bases that match TRBD1. CDR3 length equals 16 residues. The germline V gene has CDR1 SGHRS and CDR2 YFSETQ. V dropped 1 base and J dropped 9; count of bases not matched to a gene: 9. The CDR3 region is CASSLTTTGESSPLHF. The DNA of the CDR3 is TGCGCCAGCAGCTTGACCACGACAGGGGAGAGTTCACCCCTCCACTTT.

There are many counts of this clonotype. For the CDR3, the DNA is TGTGCCAGCAGCTCGGCCCCCGGCGGGAGGGCCTCCTACAATGAGCAGTTCTTC. Residues: CASSSAPGGRASYNEQFF. This chain uses TRBV6-2 or TRBV6-3 with TRBJ2-1; 9 nucleotides line up with TRBD2. Germline V gene lookup returns CDR1 MNHEY and CDR2 SVGEGT. This CDR3 is built from 18 residues. Losses at the gene ends were 6 bases for V and 0 bases for J; bases not matched to a gene: 12.

There are many counts of this clonotype. The chain recombines TRBV5-8 with TRBJ2-2; D uncertain. Trimming stripped 5 bases from V and 2 bases from J, with 7 bases between. Germline V lookup: CDR1 SGHTS, CDR2 YDEGEE. The CDR3 totals 13 residues. Written as DNA, the CDR3 is TGTGCCAGCAGGCGAGCTAACACCGGGGAGCTGTTTTTT. Translated: CASRRANTGELFF.

Ten or more counts support this clonotype. The chain employs TRBV24-1 and TRBJ2-1, with 14 bases fitting TRBD2. The CDR3 is 17 residues long. J lost 7 bases, V lost 5 bases, and 9 bases had no gene match. Germline V CDR1 and CDR2: KGHDR, SFDVKD. DNA for the CDR3: TGTGCCACCAGTGCCGCCGGGACTAGCGGGAGATCAAATGAGCAGTTCTTC. Residues: CATSAAGTSGRSNEQFF.

This clonotype was found many times. V usage is TRBV7-2 and J usage is TRBJ2-3; no reliable D call. The CDR3 covers 12 residues. With 5 bases removed from V and 1 base from J, the gap between germline ends came to 4 bases. The germline V gene has CDR1 SGHTA and CDR2 FQGNSA. Here the CDR3 reads CASSTRTDTQYF. CDR3 sequence (DNA): TGTGCCAGCAGCACCCGCACAGATACGCAGTATTTT. Using reference TRBV7-2 and TRBJ2-3 for the parts outside the CDR3, the full variable domain is GAGVSQSPSNKVTEKGKDVELRCDPISGHTALYWYRQSLGQGLEFLIYFQGNSAPDKSGLPSDRFSAERTGGSVSTLTIQRTQQEDSAVYLCASSTRTDTQYFGPGTRLTVL.